Below, 2 T cell receptor beta chains from the same sample are listed, as sequenced in a study of blood T cells in healthy people across ages. Sample-barcoded 5' priming and a J-beta primer mix drove a second PCR of about 6 to 12 cycles. TCRdb called the 5' RACE reads again in MiXCR, with one record for every CDR3 protein. The table includes more than 500,000 distinct CDR3 sequences, 25% to 30% detected once. Sequenced material: blood. All receptors come from a woman in her sixties or seventies in good health.

The chain has TRBV20-1 and TRBJ1-1; D unclear. Trimming stripped 6 bases from V and 6 bases from J, with 14 bases between. The CDR3 has 12 amino acids. The germline V gene encodes CDR1 DFQATT and CDR2 SNEGSKA (reference sequence). The CDR3, as DNA: TGCAGTGCCTCTAGGGTACCCCCTGAAGCTTTCTTT. Amino acids: CSASRVPPEAFF.

This clonotype was observed once. The J gene is TRBJ2-3, the V gene TRBV11-1; TRBD2 matches 10 bases. Germline CDR1 SGHAT, CDR2 FQDESV (reference sequence). The CDR3 runs to 15 residues. The V segment lost 2 bases and the J segment 7 bases; nucleotides outside the gene matches: 6. The DNA of the CDR3 is TGTGCCAGCAGCTTACAGGGACTAGCGCCAAATACGCAGTATTTT. Its protein product is CASSLQGLAPNTQYF.